This paragraph covers one T cell receptor beta chain sequence. This CDR3 is 14 amino acids long. Germline lookup yields CDR1 MNHEY and CDR2 SMNVEV (reference sequence). The sample comes from a study of T cells expressing NK-cell markers. UMI-tagged 5'RACE template switching yielded the TCR beta cDNA. TCRdb reanalyzed the 5' RACE reads and collapses them to one entry per CDR3 protein, without DNA. This table holds 450,000 to 600,000 distinct CDR3 sequences. This TCR was recovered from a man between 18 and 29 years old in good health. The chain links TRBV27 to TRBJ2-1; with no DNA, the TCRdb D assignment of TRBD1 cannot be verified. Sequenced input: blood T cells: a sorted CD56 or NKG2C T cell subset, CD4+ or CD8+ T cells, or bulk PBMC T cells (not recorded which). CDR3: CASSSQGNHNEQFF.